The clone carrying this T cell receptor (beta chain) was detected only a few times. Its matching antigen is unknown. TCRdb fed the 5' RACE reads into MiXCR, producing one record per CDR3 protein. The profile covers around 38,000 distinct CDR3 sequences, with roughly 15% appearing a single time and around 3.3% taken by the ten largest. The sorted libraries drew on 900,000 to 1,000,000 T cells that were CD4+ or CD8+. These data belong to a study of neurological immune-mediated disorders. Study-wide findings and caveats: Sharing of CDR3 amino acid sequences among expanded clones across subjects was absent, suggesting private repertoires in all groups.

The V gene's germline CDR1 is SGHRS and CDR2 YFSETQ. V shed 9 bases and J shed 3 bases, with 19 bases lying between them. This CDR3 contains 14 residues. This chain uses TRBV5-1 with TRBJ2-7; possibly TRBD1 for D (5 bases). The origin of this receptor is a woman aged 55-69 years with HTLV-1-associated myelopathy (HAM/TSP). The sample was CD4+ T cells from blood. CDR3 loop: CATSRSGQGYEQYF. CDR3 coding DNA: TGCGCCACCTCCCGGTCCGGGCAGGGCTACGAGCAGTACTTC.